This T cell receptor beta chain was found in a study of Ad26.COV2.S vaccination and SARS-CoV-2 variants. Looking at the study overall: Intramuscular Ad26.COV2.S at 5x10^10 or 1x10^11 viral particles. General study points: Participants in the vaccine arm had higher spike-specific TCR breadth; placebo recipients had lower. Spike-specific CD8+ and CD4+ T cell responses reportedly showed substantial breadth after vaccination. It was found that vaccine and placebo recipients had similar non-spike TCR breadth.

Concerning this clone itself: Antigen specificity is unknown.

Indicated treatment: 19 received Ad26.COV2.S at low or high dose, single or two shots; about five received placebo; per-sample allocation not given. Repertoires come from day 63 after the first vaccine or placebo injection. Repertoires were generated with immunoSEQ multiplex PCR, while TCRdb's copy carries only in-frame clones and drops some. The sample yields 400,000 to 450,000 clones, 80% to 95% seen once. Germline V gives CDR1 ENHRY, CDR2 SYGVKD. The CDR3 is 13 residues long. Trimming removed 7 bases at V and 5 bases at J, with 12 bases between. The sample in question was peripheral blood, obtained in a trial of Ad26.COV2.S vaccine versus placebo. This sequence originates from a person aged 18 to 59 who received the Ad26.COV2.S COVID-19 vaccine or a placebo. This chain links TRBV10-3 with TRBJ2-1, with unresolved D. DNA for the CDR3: TGTGCCATCACCCCGAGTAACAACAATGAGCAGTTCTTC. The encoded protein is CAITPSNNNEQFF.